The 20 T cell receptor beta chains below come from one sample, sequenced in a study of blood T cell repertoires in COVID-19. Repertoires were generated with immunoSEQ multiplex PCR, while TCRdb's copy carries only in-frame clones and drops some. The sample holds about 64,000 clones; about 81% are singletons and the top ten take 10% to 15%. Sequencing was carried out using peripheral blood. The receptors originated from a human donor in a cohort sampled during active COVID-19.

The rearrangement links TRBV28 to TRBJ1-1; 9 bases match TRBD1. Unmatched junction bases numbered 3, after V lost 2 bases and J lost 5 bases. Germline loops: CDR1 MDHEN, CDR2 SYDVKM. The CDR3 runs 14 residues. Here the CDR3 reads CASSLTGGRTEAFF. The CDR3 DNA reads TGTGCCAGCAGTTTAACAGGGGGCCGGACTGAAGCTTTCTTT.

The chain couples TRBV29-1 to TRBJ2-6; possibly TRBD2 for D (5 bases). The germline V and J ends were trimmed by 3 bases and 0 bases, with 6 bases remaining between them. There are 14 residues in the CDR3. Per germline, CDR1 SQVTM and CDR2 ANQGSEA. The CDR3 loop is CSVDGSSGANVLTF. The CDR3 coding sequence is TGCAGCGTTGATGGGAGCTCTGGGGCCAACGTCCTGACTTTC.

The chain employs TRBV30 and TRBJ1-2; D remains ambiguous. Per the germline V gene, CDR1 is GTSNPN and CDR2 is SVGIG (reference sequence). The CDR3 consists of 11 residues. Between the trimmed V and J ends, which lost 5 bases and 4 bases, there was a span of 8 bases. CDR3 nucleotide sequence: TGTGCCTGGGGACTGGCCTATGGCTACACCTTC. It encodes CAWGLAYGYTF. Full variable domain (remainder filled in from reference TRBV30 and TRBJ1-2): SQTIHQWPATLVQPVGSPLSLECTVEGTSNPNLYWYRQAAGRGLQLLFYSVGIGQISSEVPQNLSASRPQDRQFILSSKKLLLSDSGFYLCAWGLAYGYTFGSGTRLTVV.

The CDR3 sequence: CASSRGVGLGADTQYF. In DNA form, the CDR3 reads TGCGCCAGCAGCCGGGGGGTAGGACTAGGGGCAGATACGCAGTATTTT. The chain has TRBV4-1 and TRBJ2-3; 7 nucleotides match TRBD2. With V trimmed by 4 bases and J by 4 bases, 11 bases remained unmatched. Per the germline V gene, CDR1 is MGHRA and CDR2 is YSYEKL. There are 16 residues in the CDR3.

This chain links TRBV5-1 with TRBJ2-3; 11 bases line up with TRBD2. CDR3 length equals 16 residues. The junction had 2 bases not matched to a gene; V was cut back by 2 bases and J by 0 bases. The V gene's germline CDR1 is SGHRS and CDR2 YFSETQ. The CDR3 sequence: CASSFSSGGSTDTQYF. DNA of the CDR3: TGCGCCAGCAGCTTCTCTAGCGGGGGGAGCACAGATACGCAGTATTTT.

This clone showed up just once. The chain couples TRBV14 to TRBJ1-1; 8 bases line up with TRBD1. Germline values: CDR1 SGHDN, CDR2 FVKESK. This CDR3 contains 16 residues. J lost 5 bases, V lost 4 bases, and 12 bases had no gene match. The DNA of the CDR3 is TGTGCCAGCAGCCTGGGGACAGGAATGGGAGGGACTGAAGCTTTCTTT. This codes for CASSLGTGMGGTEAFF.

This clone was detected once. The V call is TRBV27, the J call TRBJ2-3, with D possibly being TRBD2 (6 bases). CDR1 and CDR2 from the germline V gene are MNHEY and SMNVEV (reference sequence). CDR3 length: 16 amino acids. Trimming cost V 2 bases and J 3 bases, with 15 bases left between them. CDR3 coding DNA: TGTGCCAGCAGTTTAATTGGCCCCGGAGGGACAGATACGCAGTATTTT. Its translation is CASSLIGPGGTDTQYF.

This sequence joins TRBV3-1 (or the pseudogene TRBV3-2) and TRBJ2-6, with D hard to call. V was cut by 6 bases and J by 0 bases, with 9 bases left in between. The germline gives CDR1 LGHDT, CDR2 YNNKEL (reference sequence). This CDR3 has 15 residues. The CDR3 DNA reads TGTGCCAGCAGTTTAGCCTACTCTGGGGCCAACGTCCTGACTTTC. It is translated as CASSLAYSGANVLTF.

V usage is TRBV5-1 and J usage is TRBJ1-1, with D tentatively TRBD1 (6 bases). Germline lookup yields CDR1 SGHRS and CDR2 YFSETQ. Trimming took 3 bases from V and 3 from J, leaving 12 bases between them. The CDR3 runs 14 residues. The DNA for the CDR3 is TGCGCCAGCAGCTCAATTGGGGGCGACACTGAAGCTTTCTTT. Protein: CASSSIGGDTEAFF.

The rearrangement uses TRBV27 and TRBJ1-1; perhaps TRBD1 as D (5 bases). Trimming took 3 bases from V and 4 from J, leaving 9 bases between them. The CDR3 consists of 13 residues. The germline V gene encodes CDR1 MNHEY and CDR2 SMNVEV (reference sequence). The CDR3, as DNA: TGTGCCAGCAGTTTGGGGGAGGGCACTGAAGCTTTCTTT. Its protein is CASSLGEGTEAFF.

This chain connects TRBV4-2 to TRBJ1-4; perhaps TRBD1 as D (6 bases). The V end was cut by 0 bases, the J end by 8 bases, with 16 bases between. The CDR3 contains 16 residues. CDR1 is LGHNA, CDR2 YNFKEQ, per germline. The DNA for the CDR3 is TGTGCCAGCAGCCAAGATGAGGGAGGGGGAGGAGAAAAACTGTTTTTT. Protein product: CASSQDEGGGGEKLFF.

The chain has TRBV20-1 and TRBJ1-2; TRBD1 matches 9 bases. This CDR3 is built from 11 residues. Germline assignment: CDR1 DFQATT and CDR2 SNEGSKA (reference sequence). The trim removed 6 bases at V and 9 bases at J, leaving 5 bases unmatched. The CDR3 loop is CSARTGESYTF. CDR3 coding DNA: TGCAGTGCGAGGACAGGGGAGAGCTACACCTTC.

The chain uses TRBV7-9 and TRBJ1-5, with 11 bases aligning to TRBD1. This CDR3 is 15 amino acids long. Losses at the gene ends were 5 bases for V and 8 bases for J; bases not matched to a gene: 8. Germline CDR1 reads SEHNR; CDR2 reads FQNEAQ (reference sequence). Here the CDR3 reads CASSPGTGGREPQHF. CDR3 DNA: TGTGCCAGCAGCCCTGGGACAGGGGGAAGGGAGCCCCAGCATTTT.

CDR3 nucleotides: TGCGCCAGCAGCTTGGACGGGAGTAGCACAGATACGCAGTATTTT. Its protein product is CASSLDGSSTDTQYF. The rearrangement uses TRBV5-1 and TRBJ2-3; possibly TRBD2 for D (6 bases). Per germline, CDR1 SGHRS and CDR2 YFSETQ. Trimming left V 0 bases short and J 0 bases short, with 8 bases between. The CDR3 loop spans 15 amino acids. Full variable domain (missing parts from reference TRBV5-1 and TRBJ2-3): KAGVTQTPRYLIKTRGQQVTLSCSPISGHRSVSWYQQTPGQGLQFLFEYFSETQRNKGNFPGRFSGRQFSNSRSEMNVSTLELGDSALYLCASSLDGSSTDTQYFGPGTRLTVL.

V and J are TRBV29-1 and TRBJ2-7, with D tentatively TRBD2 (5 bases). The germline CDR1 and CDR2 sequences are SQVTM and ANQGSEA. V was pared by 6 bases and J by 2 bases, with 8 bases between. CDR3 length: 11 amino acids. The CDR3 nucleotides read TGCAGCGTGGCACTAGCCTACGAGCAGTACTTC. Translating gives CSVALAYEQYF.

The chain has TRBV27 and TRBJ1-2, with D perhaps TRBD1 (6 bases). The CDR3 consists of 14 residues. Trimming removed 6 bases at V and 7 bases at J, with 18 bases between. CDR1 and CDR2 (germline): MNHEY, SMNVEV (reference sequence). For the CDR3, the DNA is TGTGCCAGCAGCCCATGGGGGCAGGGTTTTGGCTACACCTTC. This sequence encodes CASSPWGQGFGYTF.

The J gene is TRBJ2-1, the V gene TRBV3-1 (or the pseudogene TRBV3-2), with 12 bases that match TRBD2. CDR3 length: 17 residues. The germline V gene has CDR1 LGHDT and CDR2 YNNKEL (reference sequence). Trimming took 4 bases from V and 7 from J; bases not matched to a gene: 11. The CDR3 region has the DNA TGTGCCAGCAGCCTTAGGCCGGGACTAGCGGGTCCTAATGAGCAGTTCTTC. Encoded protein: CASSLRPGLAGPNEQFF.

V gene TRBV6-1 combines with J gene TRBJ2-1, with 8 bases identical to TRBD2. Germline CDR1 MNHNS, CDR2 SASEGT. This CDR3 contains 17 residues. V lost 0 bases to trimming and J lost 2 bases; unmatched junction nucleotides: 6. As DNA, the CDR3 is TGTGCCAGCAGTGAAGCGGTAGCGGGGCGGACCTACAATGAGCAGTTCTTC. It yields the protein CASSEAVAGRTYNEQFF.

The V gene is TRBV7-2, the J gene TRBJ2-7; D not resolved. CDR1 and CDR2 from the germline V gene are SGHTA and FQGNSA. The CDR3 extends over 14 amino acids. Between the trimmed V and J ends, which lost 5 bases and 0 bases, there was a span of 11 bases. CDR3 in amino acids: CASSALRTSYEQYF. CDR3 in DNA: TGTGCCAGCAGCGCCTTGCGCACCTCCTACGAGCAGTACTTC.

V gene TRBV4-2 combines with J gene TRBJ1-1, with D possibly being TRBD1 (5 bases). V was trimmed by 4 bases and J by 1 base, leaving 10 bases between them. The germline V gene encodes CDR1 LGHNA and CDR2 YNFKEQ. The CDR3 is 14 residues long. The CDR3 here is CASSPDRANTEAFF. CDR3 DNA sequence: TGTGCCAGCAGCCCCGACAGAGCGAACACTGAAGCTTTCTTT.